Listed here are 5 T cell receptor beta chains from one sample, sequenced in a study of chemoradiotherapy in HPV16-positive cancers. The method was immunoSEQ multiplex PCR; TCRdb's version includes in-frame clones alone and lacks a portion of them. There are some 4,100 clones in the sample; 55% to 80% occur only once, and roughly 9.5% lies in the top ten. The starting material was tumor tissue, obtained from a patient who underwent chemoradiotherapy. These receptor sequences come from a human donor with HPV-associated anogenital cancer.

The genes are TRBV7-2 and TRBJ2-7; D possibly corresponds to TRBD2 (6 bases). From germline, CDR1 is SGHTA and CDR2 FQGNSA. V lost 1 base, J lost 2 bases, and 9 bases lay in between. The CDR3 runs to 14 residues. The CDR3 region is CASSLGRGTYEQYF. DNA for the CDR3: TGTGCCAGCAGCTTAGGACGGGGGACCTACGAGCAGTACTTC.

The rearrangement joins TRBV18 to TRBJ2-3, with 11 nucleotides matching TRBD2. This CDR3 region has 17 residues. Per germline, CDR1 KGHSH and CDR2 LQKENI. V lost 0 bases to trimming and J lost 3 bases; unmatched junction nucleotides: 5. This chain's CDR3 is CASSPPTSGRVTDTQYF. Written as DNA, the CDR3 is TGTGCCAGCTCACCACCCACTAGCGGGAGAGTGACAGATACGCAGTATTTT.

This clone has just a few counts. This chain uses TRBV13 with TRBJ2-1; maybe TRBD1 (6 bases). The CDR3 is 16 amino acids. V lost 1 base, J lost 0 bases, and 10 bases lay in between. Germline V gene sequence: CDR1 PRHDT, CDR2 FYEKMQ (reference sequence). CDR3 in amino acids: CASSLEGDSSYNEQFF. The DNA for the CDR3 is TGTGCCAGCAGCTTAGAGGGGGATAGCTCCTACAATGAGCAGTTCTTC.

The chain is built from TRBV6-5 and TRBJ1-2; TRBD1 might be the D (5 bases). The V end lost 2 bases, the J end lost 5 bases, and 15 bases lay between the germline ends. In germline, CDR1 is MNHEY, CDR2 SVGAGI. This CDR3 is 15 amino acids long. CDR3 bases: TGTGCCAGCAGTTACGATGGGTCAGCAGGGTATGGCTACACCTTC. It yields the protein CASSYDGSAGYGYTF.

This clone was recorded once. The chain has TRBV15 and TRBJ1-2, with a possible D match to TRBD1 (5 bases). There are 15 residues in the CDR3. Trimming took 1 base from V and 4 from J, leaving 13 bases between them. The germline V gene encodes CDR1 LNHNV and CDR2 YYDKDF (reference sequence). CDR3 coding DNA: TGTGCCACCAGCAGAGGGAGGGGTACATCCTATGGCTACACCTTC. Its protein product is CATSRGRGTSYGYTF.